Included here is one TCR beta chain sequence, with context. Antigen unknown. Profiled with immunoSEQ multiplex PCR; TCRdb holds only in-frame clones, not every one. The sample consists of some 240,000 clones, around 78% of them appearing once. The data belong to a study of cytomegalovirus exposure and HLA in healthy donors. Whole-study results and caveats: Per published reports, the classifier diagnosed cytomegalovirus status with high specificity and sensitivity.

Germline CDR1 SNHLY, CDR2 FYNNEI. The CDR3 is 18 residues long. The ends lost 4 bases at V and 1 base at J; junction bases unmatched: 11. The TCR comes from a woman aged 18-30 years in good health and CMV-seronegative. The specimen was PBMCs. V usage is TRBV2 and J usage is TRBJ1-5; TRBD1 agrees at 9 bases. The CDR3, as DNA: TGTGCCAGCAGTGGAACCACAGGGGGCCGGGGAAGCAATCAGCCCCAGCATTTT. It specifies CASSGTTGGRGSNQPQHF. Using reference TRBV2 and TRBJ1-5 for the parts outside the CDR3, the full variable domain is EPEVTQTPSHQVTQMGQEVILRCVPISNHLYFYWYRQILGQKVEFLVSFYNNEISEKSEIFDDQFSVERPDGSNFTLKIRSTKLEDSAMYFCASSGTTGGRGSNQPQHFGDGTRLSIL.